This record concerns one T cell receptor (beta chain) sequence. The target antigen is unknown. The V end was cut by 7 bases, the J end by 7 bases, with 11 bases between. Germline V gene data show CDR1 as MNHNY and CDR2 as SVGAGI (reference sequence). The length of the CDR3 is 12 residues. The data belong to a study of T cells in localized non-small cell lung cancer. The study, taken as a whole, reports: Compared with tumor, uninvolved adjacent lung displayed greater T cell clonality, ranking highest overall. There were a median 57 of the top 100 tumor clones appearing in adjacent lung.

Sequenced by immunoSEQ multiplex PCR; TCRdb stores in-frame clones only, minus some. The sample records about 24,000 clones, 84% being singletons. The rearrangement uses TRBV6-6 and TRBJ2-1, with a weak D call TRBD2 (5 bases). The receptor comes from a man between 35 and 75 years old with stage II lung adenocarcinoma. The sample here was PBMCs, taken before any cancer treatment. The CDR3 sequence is CASNLRTNEQFF. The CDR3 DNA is TGTGCCAGCAACTTAAGGACTAATGAGCAGTTCTTC.